These T cell receptor beta chains were read from a single sample in a study of shared clonotypes between healthy human individuals. Sequenced by immunoSEQ multiplex PCR; TCRdb stores in-frame clones only, minus some. This table holds about 1.5 million clones, around 98% found once. Sample: naive CD4+ T cells sorted from blood. Receptor source: a man under 40 in good health. CDR3s leave out the opening cysteine and the closing phenylalanine or tryptophan. The order of the fields is V gene, CDR3 protein.

V gene: TRBV2; CDR3 protein: ASSLLGQGGTDTQY
V gene: TRBV5-5; CDR3 protein: ASSLDTNQPQH
V gene: TRBV5-1; CDR3 protein: ASSLSWDRGFGEQF
V gene: TRBV7-9; CDR3 protein: ASRFSRDPEPPNQKLF
V gene: TRBV28; CDR3 protein: ASSPPGYLQEQY
V gene: TRBV11-2; CDR3 protein: ASSSLREVAKNIQY
V gene: TRBV5-4; CDR3 protein: ASSLKGTAEKLF
V gene: TRBV27; CDR3 protein: ASSFTSRRGNQPQH
V gene: TRBV27; CDR3 protein: ASRPAPQPYEKLF
V gene: TRBV6-6; CDR3 protein: ASSYSPGGPQH
V gene: TRBV5-1; CDR3 protein: ASSLVSPSSNEQF
V gene: TRBV18; CDR3 protein: ASSRDPSYEQY
V gene: TRBV5-1; CDR3 protein: ASSLLGASEKLF
V gene: TRBV18; CDR3 protein: ASSRSIPSVETQY
V gene: TRBV5-1; CDR3 protein: ASSFLGTGDSYEQY
V gene: TRBV15; CDR3 protein: ATSREVSAGGYT
V gene: TRBV27; CDR3 protein: ASSLGPGPYNEQF
V gene: TRBV7-9; CDR3 protein: ASSLGGLAGGTDTQY
V gene: TRBV11-2; CDR3 protein: ASSSTWTIPDNEQF
V gene: TRBV5-8; CDR3 protein: ASSPRQGRRNEQF
V gene: TRBV7-6; CDR3 protein: ASSLALSGSWSGANVLT
V gene: TRBV18; CDR3 protein: ASSPLQLAGPPTEAF
V gene: TRBV18; CDR3 protein: ASSETRTEAF
V gene: TRBV5-5; CDR3 protein: ASSSSGASGNTIY
V gene: TRBV28; CDR3 protein: AHARKLNTEAF
V gene: TRBV11-2; CDR3 protein: ASSVSGTGGLAAEAF
V gene: TRBV4-1; CDR3 protein: ASSHDKSTDTQY
V gene: TRBV11-3; CDR3 protein: ASSLGLAGSYNEQF
V gene: TRBV5-1; CDR3 protein: ASSVLSLSDTQY
V gene: TRBV5-1; CDR3 protein: ASSLGPGLGETQY
V gene: TRBV19; CDR3 protein: ASRLRPSGNYGYT
V gene: TRBV5-4; CDR3 protein: ASSNKNTEAF
V gene: TRBV29-1; CDR3 protein: SVTDRGPYNEQF
V gene: TRBV5-1; CDR3 protein: ASSLAGVNEQF
V gene: TRBV28; CDR3 protein: ASSFSQGSWYGYT
V gene: TRBV7-9; CDR3 protein: ASSTRVPGQGSNEKLF
V gene: TRBV28; CDR3 protein: ASFSTGSRYEQY
V gene: TRBV7-9; CDR3 protein: ASSAGQGLRYEQY
V gene: TRBV29-1; CDR3 protein: SAGTGGVNTEAF
V gene: TRBV28; CDR3 protein: ASTWGFNQPQH
V gene: TRBV11-2; CDR3 protein: ASSLEGQGLSSYNEQF
V gene: TRBV7-6; CDR3 protein: ASSYRTGGMGYNEQF
V gene: TRBV18; CDR3 protein: ASSPGTSVKNIQY